The 32 T cell receptor beta chains below all came from one sample that was sequenced in a study of shared clonotypes between healthy human individuals. TCRdb's table, derived via immunoSEQ multiplex PCR, lists solely in-frame clones and lacks some. The repertoire holds 2.5 million or so clones, with around 90% as singletons. The sequenced sample consisted of naive CD4+ T cells sorted from blood. Subset reported: CD45RA+ positively selected. Receptors were obtained from a young man in good health.

The chain couples TRBV7-9 to TRBJ2-5; 10 nucleotides match TRBD2. This CDR3 is 17 amino acids long. V lost 0 bases and J lost 5; bases outside the gene matches: 9. Germline V CDR1 and CDR2: SEHNR, FQNEAQ (reference sequence). CDR3 nucleotide sequence: TGTGCCAGCAGCTTAGCGCTCGCTAGCGGGAGTGGGGAGACCCAGTACTTC. The encoded protein is CASSLALASGSGETQYF.

The chain recombines TRBV29-1 with TRBJ2-5; 8 bases are a match to TRBD1. The V gene's germline CDR1 is SQVTM and CDR2 ANQGSEA. The ends lost 6 bases at V and 11 bases at J; junction bases unmatched: 14. The CDR3 runs to 13 residues. The DNA of the CDR3 is TGCAGCGTGAGGGTGACAGGGGATGGGGAGCAGTACTTC. This codes for CSVRVTGDGEQYF. The full variable domain, with the rest looked up from reference TRBV29-1 and TRBJ2-5, is SAVISQKPSRDICQRGTSLTIQCQVDSQVTMMFWYRQQPGQSLTLIATANQGSEATYESGFVIDKFPISRPNLTFSTLTVSNMSPEDSSIYLCSVRVTGDGEQYFGPGTRLLVL.

CDR3 in amino acids: CATSRDTLSGMGGGSGNTIYF. As DNA, the CDR3 is TGTGCCACCAGCAGAGACACTCTCTCGGGGATGGGAGGCGGTTCTGGAAACACCATATATTTT. The gene calls are TRBV15 and TRBJ1-3, with D unclear. The CDR3 is 21 amino acids. V was pared by 0 bases and J by 1 base, with 25 bases between. Germline CDR1 is LNHNV and CDR2 is YYDKDF (reference sequence).

The chain joins TRBV7-6 to TRBJ2-2; 10 nucleotides agree with TRBD1. From germline, CDR1 is SGHVS and CDR2 FNYEAQ. Trimming at V came to 4 bases and at J to 0 bases, leaving 2 bases not matched to a gene. The CDR3 spans 16 residues. Written as DNA, the CDR3 is TGTGCCAGCAGCTCCGACAGGGGGCCGAACACCGGGGAGCTGTTTTTT. Protein product: CASSSDRGPNTGELFF.

Turning to this clone: Other DNA sequences from this sample encode an identical CDR3 as well. The J gene is TRBJ1-1, the V gene TRBV28; possible D gene TRBD1, 6 bases. V was pared by 2 bases and J by 8 bases, with 9 bases between. Germline lookup yields CDR1 MDHEN and CDR2 SYDVKM. The CDR3 contains 12 residues. As DNA, the CDR3 is TGTGCCAGCAGTTTAGTCGGGACAGAAGCTTTCTTT. Protein: CASSLVGTEAFF.

The chain carries TRBV5-6 and TRBJ1-1, with D tentatively TRBD1 (5 bases). There are 15 residues in the CDR3. CDR1 and CDR2 (germline): SGHDT, YYEEEE. The V gene lost 0 bases and the J gene lost 1 base, with 10 bases spanning the gap. The DNA of the CDR3 is TGTGCCAGCAGCTTGGTTAGACAGCCGAACACTGAAGCTTTCTTT. This gives the protein CASSLVRQPNTEAFF.

This clone occurred once. The chain uses TRBV7-3 and TRBJ1-1; tentative D call: TRBD1 (6 bases). V lost 3 bases and J 0 bases, leaving 14 bases between the germline ends. Germline V gene lookup returns CDR1 SGHTA and CDR2 FQGTGA. The CDR3 spans 16 residues. The CDR3 is CASSLTGTNLNTEAFF. The CDR3, as DNA: TGTGCCAGCAGCTTGACCGGGACAAACCTGAACACTGAAGCTTTCTTT.

The table lists this clone with a few counts. The chain couples TRBV30 to TRBJ2-7; 7 bases align to TRBD2. V was clipped by 1 base and J by 1 base; unmatched bases: 7. Germline CDR1 reads GTSNPN; CDR2 reads SVGIG (reference sequence). The CDR3 extends over 15 amino acids. The CDR3, as DNA: TGTGCCTGGAGTGGTCTAGCGGTGAGATCCTACGAGCAGTACTTC. This sequence encodes CAWSGLAVRSYEQYF.

This chain connects TRBV19 to TRBJ1-3; D remains ambiguous. The CDR3 length is 16 residues. The ends were cut back, 5 bases at V and 0 bases at J, with 14 bases in the middle. The germline CDR1 and CDR2 sequences are LNHDA and SQIVND (reference sequence). This chain's CDR3 is CASSLGLLFSGNTIYF. CDR3 nucleotides: TGTGCCAGTAGTCTGGGCCTTCTTTTCTCTGGAAACACCATATATTTT.

This clone has a single count. J is TRBJ2-5 and V is TRBV7-9; 9 positions match TRBD1. This CDR3 has 15 residues. Germline assignment: CDR1 SEHNR and CDR2 FQNEAQ (reference sequence). V gave up 3 bases and J gave up 4 bases; unmatched junction bases: 6. The DNA for the CDR3 is TGTGCCAGCAGCTTGACAGGGGGTAAATCAGAGACCCAGTACTTC. This gives the protein CASSLTGGKSETQYF.

This clone was recorded only once. This chain links TRBV7-2 with TRBJ2-5; no definite D call. V was shortened by 5 bases and J by 3 bases, with 10 bases between the two germline ends. The CDR3 covers 13 residues. Germline values: CDR1 SGHTA, CDR2 FQGNSA. The CDR3 region is CASSPRWEETQYF. The DNA for the CDR3 is TGTGCCAGCAGCCCTCGGTGGGAAGAGACCCAGTACTTC.

On this clone: Given a far larger clone just one base away, this is likely a sequencing read error. The chain employs TRBV5-1 and TRBJ2-5; D is undetermined. The CDR3 length is 11 residues. Germline loops: CDR1 SGHRS, CDR2 YFSETQ. Trimming left V 3 bases short and J 3 bases short, with 3 bases between. In nucleotides, the CDR3 is TGCGCCAGCAGCTGGGAAGAGACCCAGTACTTC. It translates to CASSWEETQYF.

The gene calls are TRBV15 and TRBJ1-6, with TRBD1 matching over 11 bases. This CDR3 comprises 19 residues. V trimming: 4 bases; J trimming: 0 bases; junction bases outside the gene matches: 8. CDR1 LNHNV and CDR2 YYDKDF come from the germline V gene (reference sequence). CDR3 sequence (DNA): TGTGCCACCAGCACGGACAGGGGGCGAAAGAGCTCCTATAATTCACCCCTCCACTTT. Translated: CATSTDRGRKSSYNSPLHF. The whole variable domain, filled in from reference TRBV15 and TRBJ1-6, reads DAMVIQNPRYQVTQFGKPVTLSCSQTLNHNVMYWYQQKSSQAPKLLFHYYDKDFNNEADTPDNFQSRRPNTSFCFLDIRSPGLGDTAMYLCATSTDRGRKSSYNSPLHFGNGTRLTVT.

Note on this clone: The junction shows a germline mismatch at one end, possibly a read error. CDR3 bases: TGTGCTAGCAGCTTAGTGAATGGACAGGACAAGTACTTC. This encodes CASSLVNGQDKYF. The chain links TRBV7-7 to TRBJ2-7, with 7 bases fitting TRBD1. The CDR3 runs 13 residues. From germline, CDR1 is SSHAT and CDR2 FNYEAQ (reference sequence). The complete variable domain, with remaining parts taken from reference TRBV7-7 and TRBJ2-7, reads GAGVSQSPRYKVTKRGQDVTLRCDPISSHATLYWYQQALGQGPEFLTYFNYEAQPDKSGLPSDRFSAERPEGSISTLTIQRTEQRDSAMYRCASSLVNGQDKYFGPGTRLTVT.

The chain is built from TRBV5-1 and TRBJ2-3; D not resolved. The V gene lost 3 bases and the J gene lost 0 bases, with 5 bases spanning the gap. The germline V gene has CDR1 SGHRS and CDR2 YFSETQ. The CDR3 extends over 13 amino acids. Written as DNA, the CDR3 is TGCGCCAGCAGCTGGGCTAGCACAGATACGCAGTATTTT. It encodes CASSWASTDTQYF.

This clone was counted a single time. The gene calls are TRBV5-1 and TRBJ2-5; D may be TRBD2 (6 bases). Germline V gene lookup returns CDR1 SGHRS and CDR2 YFSETQ. The CDR3 sequence is 15 residues long. Trimming removed 4 bases at V and 3 bases at J, with 16 bases between. The CDR3 loop is CASSRMGGGKETQYF. The CDR3 bases are TGCGCCAGCAGCCGAATGGGGGGAGGAAAAGAGACCCAGTACTTC.

The chain carries TRBV6-1 and TRBJ1-2, with a possible D match to TRBD1 (6 bases). This CDR3 comprises 15 residues. Germline V gives CDR1 MNHNS, CDR2 SASEGT. The germline V and J ends were trimmed by 5 bases and 1 base, with 14 bases remaining between them. CDR3 sequence: CASSPRGQNNYGYTF. In nucleotides, the CDR3 is TGTGCCAGCAGTCCGCGGGGGCAGAATAACTATGGCTACACCTTC.

The chain carries TRBV6-5 and TRBJ1-2, with TRBD1 matching over 9 bases. The CDR3 has 16 residues. V lost 0 bases, J lost 3 bases, and 5 bases stayed unmatched. CDR1 and CDR2 (germline): MNHEY, SVGAGI. CDR3 sequence: CASSYSRWTGDYGYTF. The CDR3 nucleotides read TGTGCCAGCAGTTACTCGAGATGGACAGGGGACTATGGCTACACCTTC.

A remark on this clone: Distinct nucleotide sequences in the sample also encode this CDR3. The V gene is TRBV25-1, the J gene TRBJ2-5, with TRBD2 matching over 7 bases. Germline V gives CDR1 MGHDK, CDR2 SYGVNS. With 4 bases clipped from V and 2 bases from J, the junction kept 1 base outside the gene matches. This CDR3 has 13 amino acids. The CDR3: CASSGTSQETQYF. CDR3 nucleotides: TGTGCCAGCAGTGGGACTAGTCAAGAGACCCAGTACTTC.

The chain has TRBV23-1 and TRBJ1-5; D ambiguous. TRBV23-1 is an open reading frame whose function is uncertain. V dropped 0 bases and J dropped 7 bases, with 13 bases sitting between them. The CDR3 sequence is 15 residues long. DNA of the CDR3: TGCGCCAGCAGTCAATCGAACAGAGAAAGACAGCCCCAGCATTTT. This translates into CASSQSNRERQPQHF.

The chain recombines TRBV6-5 with TRBJ1-1; D is ambiguous. The CDR3 loop spans 12 amino acids. Germline V lookup: CDR1 MNHEY, CDR2 SVGAGI. The CDR3 nucleotides read TGTGCTAGGCACACTTCGAACACTGAAGCTTTCTTT. Its translation: CARHTSNTEAFF.

This clone has just one count. The rearrangement joins TRBV11-2 to TRBJ2-7; TRBD1 or TRBD2 may be the D gene (5 bases each). The CDR3 loop spans 13 amino acids. The germline V and J ends were trimmed by 7 bases and 2 bases, with 12 bases remaining between them. The germline V gene has CDR1 SGHAT and CDR2 FQNNGV. In DNA, the CDR3 is TGTGCCAGCACCCGGGACGGACCCTACGAGCAGTACTTC. It is translated as CASTRDGPYEQYF.

About this clone itself: Other DNA variants within this sample encode the same CDR3. The chain employs TRBV10-1 and TRBJ2-5, with D uncertain. The V and J ends lost 4 bases and 5 bases respectively, with 5 bases between them. The CDR3 consists of 11 residues. Germline values: CDR1 WNHNN, CDR2 SYGVQD (reference sequence). CDR3 bases: TGCGCCAGCAGTGTAGGGGAGACCCAGTACTTC. It encodes CASSVGETQYF.

The chain uses TRBV9 and TRBJ1-1, with D possibly matching TRBD1 (5 bases). The CDR3 contains 15 residues. V lost 0 bases, J lost 1 base, and 10 bases lay in between. Germline-derived CDR1 and CDR2 are SGDLS and YYNGEE. The CDR3 here is CASSVALGQNTEAFF. The CDR3, as DNA: TGTGCCAGCAGCGTAGCTCTAGGACAGAACACTGAAGCTTTCTTT.

The chain is built from TRBV2 and TRBJ1-1; D might be TRBD1 (5 bases). Germline values: CDR1 SNHLY, CDR2 FYNNEI. The CDR3 extends over 14 amino acids. V shed 5 bases and J shed 4 bases, with 14 bases lying between them. CDR3 amino acids: CASSPGRGGTEAFF. CDR3 coding DNA: TGTGCCAGCAGTCCGGGACGTGGGGGCACTGAAGCTTTCTTT.

J is TRBJ2-2 and V is TRBV30; the D gene could be TRBD1 or TRBD2 (5 bases each). The CDR3 is 13 residues long. Trimming took off 5 bases at V and 6 bases at J, with 13 bases between the two ends. Germline V gene sequence: CDR1 GTSNPN, CDR2 SVGIG (reference sequence). The CDR3 sequence: CAWGTGAAGELFF. The CDR3 region has the DNA TGTGCCTGGGGTACAGGAGCGGCCGGGGAGCTGTTTTTT.

This chain joins TRBV28 and TRBJ2-4; a possible D gene is TRBD2 (7 bases). Germline-derived CDR1 and CDR2 are MDHEN and SYDVKM. The CDR3 is 14 amino acids. The V end lost 3 bases, the J end lost 9 bases, and 15 bases lay between the germline ends. For the CDR3, the DNA is TGTGCCAGCAGTTTTGGGGGGGGCCACGGCATTCAGTACTTC. Translating it yields CASSFGGGHGIQYF.

V is TRBV13 and J is TRBJ1-1; D not resolved. V was cut by 1 base and J by 1 base, with 10 bases left in between. This CDR3 is built from 15 residues. Per germline, CDR1 PRHDT and CDR2 FYEKMQ (reference sequence). The CDR3 sequence is CASSLVRTPNTEAFF. The CDR3 DNA is TGTGCCAGCAGCTTAGTTCGGACTCCGAACACTGAAGCTTTCTTT.

V gene TRBV7-3 combines with J gene TRBJ2-7, with D perhaps TRBD2 (5 bases). This CDR3 is built from 17 residues. Germline assignment: CDR1 SGHTA and CDR2 FQGTGA. V lost 5 bases and J 1 base, leaving 21 bases between the germline ends. The CDR3 DNA follows: TGTGCCAGCAGCAAACCGGGAAACCCCACTCAGTCCTACGAGCAGTACTTC. It codes for CASSKPGNPTQSYEQYF.

This clone was observed a handful of times. The chain carries TRBV2 and TRBJ1-3, with D perhaps TRBD1 (5 bases). Germline-derived CDR1 and CDR2 are SNHLY and FYNNEI. Deletions cut 3 bases from V and 4 bases from J, with 13 bases between. The CDR3 runs 15 residues. The CDR3 coding sequence is TGTGCCAGCAGTGAGCAGGGACTCGCCGGAAACACCATATATTTT. It encodes CASSEQGLAGNTIYF.

The chain carries TRBV7-8 and TRBJ2-1, with a tentative D call TRBD1 (6 bases). V lost 1 base to trimming and J lost 2 bases, with 9 bases between them. CDR1 is SGHVS and CDR2 is FQNEAQ in the germline V gene. The CDR3 loop spans 15 amino acids. DNA of the CDR3: TGTGCCAGCAGCTTAGTAGGACAGCCCTACAATGAGCAGTTCTTC. Its protein product is CASSLVGQPYNEQFF.

This clone was observed a few times. The V gene is TRBV5-1, the J gene TRBJ1-1; 8 bases match TRBD1. CDR1 is SGHRS and CDR2 is YFSETQ in the germline V gene. After removal of 4 bases from V and 0 bases from J, the junction contained 5 bases not matched to a gene. This CDR3 spans 15 amino acids. The DNA for the CDR3 is TGCGCCAGCAGCGATGGACAGGGATTGAACACTGAAGCTTTCTTT. Translated: CASSDGQGLNTEAFF.